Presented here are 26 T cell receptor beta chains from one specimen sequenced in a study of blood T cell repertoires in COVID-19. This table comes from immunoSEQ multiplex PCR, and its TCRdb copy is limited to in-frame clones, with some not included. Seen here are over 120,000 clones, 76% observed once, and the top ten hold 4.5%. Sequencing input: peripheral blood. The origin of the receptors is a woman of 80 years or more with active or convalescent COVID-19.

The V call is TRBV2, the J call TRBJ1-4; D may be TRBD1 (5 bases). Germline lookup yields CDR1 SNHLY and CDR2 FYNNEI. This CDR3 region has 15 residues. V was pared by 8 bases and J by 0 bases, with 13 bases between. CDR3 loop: CASHVWGSTNEKLFF. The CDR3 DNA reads TGTGCCAGCCACGTATGGGGCTCAACTAATGAAAAACTGTTTTTT. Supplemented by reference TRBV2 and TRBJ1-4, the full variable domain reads EPEVTQTPSHQVTQMGQEVILRCVPISNHLYFYWYRQILGQKVEFLVSFYNNEISEKSEIFDDQFSVERPDGSNFTLKIRSTKLEDSAMYFCASHVWGSTNEKLFFGSGTQLSVL.

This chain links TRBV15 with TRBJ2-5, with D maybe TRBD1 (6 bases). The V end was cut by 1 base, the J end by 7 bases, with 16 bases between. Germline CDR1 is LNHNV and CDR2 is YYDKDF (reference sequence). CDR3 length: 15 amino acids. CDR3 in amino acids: CATSRGRDTVGTQYF. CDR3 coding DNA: TGTGCCACCAGCAGAGGAAGGGACACTGTGGGGACCCAGTACTTC.

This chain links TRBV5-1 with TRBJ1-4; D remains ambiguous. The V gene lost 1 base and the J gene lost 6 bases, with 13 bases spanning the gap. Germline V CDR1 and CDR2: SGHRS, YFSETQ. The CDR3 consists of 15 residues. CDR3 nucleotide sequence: TGCGCCAGCAGCTTGTCAGGACTCCCCGATGAAAAACTGTTTTTT. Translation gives CASSLSGLPDEKLFF.

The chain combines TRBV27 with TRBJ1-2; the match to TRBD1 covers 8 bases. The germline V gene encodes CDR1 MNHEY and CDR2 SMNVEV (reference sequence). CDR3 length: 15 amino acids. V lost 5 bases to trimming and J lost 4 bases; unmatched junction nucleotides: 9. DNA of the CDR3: TGTGCCAGCAGTCCCCAGGACAGGGTGAGCTATGGCTACACCTTC. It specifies CASSPQDRVSYGYTF.

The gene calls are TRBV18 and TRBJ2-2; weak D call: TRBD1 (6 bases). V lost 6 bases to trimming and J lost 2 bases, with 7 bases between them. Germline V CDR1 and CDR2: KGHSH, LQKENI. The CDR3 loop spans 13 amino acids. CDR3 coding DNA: TGTGCCAGCTCGGGACAAAACACCGGGGAGCTGTTTTTT. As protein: CASSGQNTGELFF.

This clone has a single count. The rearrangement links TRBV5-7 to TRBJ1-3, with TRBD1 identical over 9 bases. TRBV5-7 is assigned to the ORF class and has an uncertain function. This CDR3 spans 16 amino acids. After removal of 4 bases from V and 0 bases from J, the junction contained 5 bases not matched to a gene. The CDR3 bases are TGTGCCAGCAGCAGTAAGGGACAGGGCTCTGGAAACACCATATATTTT. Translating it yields CASSSKGQGSGNTIYF.

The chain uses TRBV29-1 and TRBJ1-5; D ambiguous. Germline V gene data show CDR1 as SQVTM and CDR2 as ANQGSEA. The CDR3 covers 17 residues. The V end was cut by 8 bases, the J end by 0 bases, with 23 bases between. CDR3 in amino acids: CSPPRGQPLNSNQPQHF. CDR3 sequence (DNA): TGCAGCCCCCCTCGAGGGCAGCCTCTTAATAGCAATCAGCCCCAGCATTTT.

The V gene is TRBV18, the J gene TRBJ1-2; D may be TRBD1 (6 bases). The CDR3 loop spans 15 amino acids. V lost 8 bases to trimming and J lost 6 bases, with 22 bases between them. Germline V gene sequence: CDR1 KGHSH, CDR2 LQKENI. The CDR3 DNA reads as TGTGCCAGCGGACCCTATCCCAACAGGGTCGATGGCTACACCTTC. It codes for CASGPYPNRVDGYTF.

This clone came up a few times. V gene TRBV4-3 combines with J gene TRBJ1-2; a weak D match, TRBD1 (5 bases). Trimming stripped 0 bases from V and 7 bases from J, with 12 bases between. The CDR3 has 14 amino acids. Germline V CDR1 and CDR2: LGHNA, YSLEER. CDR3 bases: TGCGCCAGCAGCCAAGATTGGGCAGGGTCTGGCTACACCTTC. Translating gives CASSQDWAGSGYTF.

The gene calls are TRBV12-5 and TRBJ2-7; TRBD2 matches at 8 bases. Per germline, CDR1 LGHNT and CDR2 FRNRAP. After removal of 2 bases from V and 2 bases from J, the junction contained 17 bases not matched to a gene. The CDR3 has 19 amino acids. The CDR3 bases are TGTGCTAGTGGTTTGCCCCAGGTCGGCGGGGGGCCTCTAGCCTACGAGCAGTACTTC. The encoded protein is CASGLPQVGGGPLAYEQYF.

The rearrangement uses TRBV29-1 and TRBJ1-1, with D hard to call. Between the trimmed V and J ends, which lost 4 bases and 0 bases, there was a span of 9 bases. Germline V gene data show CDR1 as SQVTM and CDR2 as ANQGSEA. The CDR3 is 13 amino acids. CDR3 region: CSVGAGVNTEAFF. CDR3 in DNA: TGCAGCGTTGGGGCGGGTGTGAACACTGAAGCTTTCTTT. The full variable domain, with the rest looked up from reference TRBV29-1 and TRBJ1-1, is SAVISQKPSRDICQRGTSLTIQCQVDSQVTMMFWYRQQPGQSLTLIATANQGSEATYESGFVIDKFPISRPNLTFSTLTVSNMSPEDSSIYLCSVGAGVNTEAFFGQGTRLTVV.

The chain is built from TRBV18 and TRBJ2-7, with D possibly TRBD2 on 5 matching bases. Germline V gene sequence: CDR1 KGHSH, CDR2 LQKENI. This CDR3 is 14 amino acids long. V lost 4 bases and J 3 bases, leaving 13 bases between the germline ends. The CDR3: CASSLVTGNYEQYF. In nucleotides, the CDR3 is TGTGCCAGCTCACTAGTTACCGGGAACTACGAGCAGTACTTC.

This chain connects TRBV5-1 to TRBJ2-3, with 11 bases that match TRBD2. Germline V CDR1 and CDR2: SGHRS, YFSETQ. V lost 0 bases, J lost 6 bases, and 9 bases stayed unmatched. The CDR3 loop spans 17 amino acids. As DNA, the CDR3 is TGCGCCAGCAGCTTGGTTCGCCTAGCGGGGGGCGGGGATACGCAGTATTTT. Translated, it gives CASSLVRLAGGGDTQYF.

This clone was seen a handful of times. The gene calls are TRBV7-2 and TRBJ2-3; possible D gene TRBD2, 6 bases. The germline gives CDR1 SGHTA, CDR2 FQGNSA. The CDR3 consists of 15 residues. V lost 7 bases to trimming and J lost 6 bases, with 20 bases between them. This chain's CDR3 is CASTEAIGSGDTQYF. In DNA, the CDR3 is TGTGCCAGCACCGAGGCGATAGGGAGCGGGGATACGCAGTATTTT.

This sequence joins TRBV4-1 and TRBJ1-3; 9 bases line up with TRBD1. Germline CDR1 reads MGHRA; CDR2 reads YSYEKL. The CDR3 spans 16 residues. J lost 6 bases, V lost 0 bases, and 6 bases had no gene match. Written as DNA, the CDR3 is TGCGCCAGCAGCCAAGATGGTTACAGGGGGCAAAACACCATATATTTT. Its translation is CASSQDGYRGQNTIYF.

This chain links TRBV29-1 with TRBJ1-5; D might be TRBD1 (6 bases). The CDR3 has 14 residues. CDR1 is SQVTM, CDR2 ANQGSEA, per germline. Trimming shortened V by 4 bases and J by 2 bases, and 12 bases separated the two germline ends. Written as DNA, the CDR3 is TGCAGCGTTGTGTCCCCAGGGGGCAATCAGCCCCAGCATTTT. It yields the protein CSVVSPGGNQPQHF.

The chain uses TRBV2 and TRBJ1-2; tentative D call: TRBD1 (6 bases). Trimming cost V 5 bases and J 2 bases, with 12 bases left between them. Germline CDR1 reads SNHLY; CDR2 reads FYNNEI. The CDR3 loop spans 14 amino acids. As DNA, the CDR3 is TGTGCCAGCAGTAAGACAGGCGAGAACTATGGCTACACCTTC. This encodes CASSKTGENYGYTF.

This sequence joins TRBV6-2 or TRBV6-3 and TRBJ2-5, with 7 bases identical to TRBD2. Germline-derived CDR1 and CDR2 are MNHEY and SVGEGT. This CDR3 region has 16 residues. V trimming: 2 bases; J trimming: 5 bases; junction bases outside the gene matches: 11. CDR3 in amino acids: CASSYPSGLPQETQYF. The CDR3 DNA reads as TGTGCCAGCAGTTACCCTTCGGGACTACCCCAGGAGACCCAGTACTTC.

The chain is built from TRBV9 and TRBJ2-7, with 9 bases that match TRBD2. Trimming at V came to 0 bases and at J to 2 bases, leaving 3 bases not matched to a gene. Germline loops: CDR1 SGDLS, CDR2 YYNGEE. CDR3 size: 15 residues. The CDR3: CASSVDLAGTYEQYF. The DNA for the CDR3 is TGTGCCAGCAGCGTAGACCTAGCGGGGACCTACGAGCAGTACTTC.

This CDR3 reads CAWSVASMADYGYTF. The CDR3 DNA sequence: TGTGCCTGGAGTGTAGCGAGTATGGCAGACTATGGCTACACCTTC. This chain uses TRBV30 with TRBJ1-2; D is ambiguous. CDR1 GTSNPN and CDR2 SVGIG come from the germline V gene (reference sequence). V dropped 0 bases and J dropped 3 bases, with 14 bases sitting between them. This CDR3 is 15 amino acids long.

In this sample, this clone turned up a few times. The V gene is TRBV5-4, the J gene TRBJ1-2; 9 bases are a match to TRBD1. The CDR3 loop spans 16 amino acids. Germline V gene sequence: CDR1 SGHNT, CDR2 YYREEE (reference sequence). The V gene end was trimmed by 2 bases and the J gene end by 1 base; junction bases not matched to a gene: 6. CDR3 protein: CASSLGQGRINYGYTF. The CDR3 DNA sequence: TGTGCCAGCAGCTTAGGACAGGGGCGGATTAACTATGGCTACACCTTC.

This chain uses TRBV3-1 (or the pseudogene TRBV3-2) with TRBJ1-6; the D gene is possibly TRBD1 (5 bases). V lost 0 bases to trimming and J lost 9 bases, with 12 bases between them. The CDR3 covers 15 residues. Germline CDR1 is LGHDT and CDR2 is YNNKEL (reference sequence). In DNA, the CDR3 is TGTGCCAGCAGCCAAGAGGCAGGGCCAGGTTCACCCCTCCACTTT. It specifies CASSQEAGPGSPLHF.

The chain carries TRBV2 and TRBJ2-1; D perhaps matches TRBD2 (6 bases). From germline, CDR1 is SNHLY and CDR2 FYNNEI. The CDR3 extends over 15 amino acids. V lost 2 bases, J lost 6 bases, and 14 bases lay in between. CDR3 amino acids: CASSELLARGNEQFF. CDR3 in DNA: TGTGCCAGCAGTGAACTCCTGGCGCGGGGCAATGAGCAGTTCTTC.

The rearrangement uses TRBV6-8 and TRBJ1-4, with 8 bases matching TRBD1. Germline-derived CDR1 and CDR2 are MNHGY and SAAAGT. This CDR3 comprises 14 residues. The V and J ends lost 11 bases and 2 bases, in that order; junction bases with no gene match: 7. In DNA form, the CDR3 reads TGTGCCGGCCTAACAGGGGGGACTAATGAAAAACTGTTTTTT. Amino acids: CAGLTGGTNEKLFF.

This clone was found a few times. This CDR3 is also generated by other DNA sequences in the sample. CDR3 nucleotides: TGTGCCAGCAGCGTAGGAGGCGGGGGGGCTGAGACCCAGTACTTC. Encoded protein: CASSVGGGGAETQYF. The chain employs TRBV9 and TRBJ2-5; TRBD2 matches at 9 bases. The germline V gene encodes CDR1 SGDLS and CDR2 YYNGEE. J was trimmed by 5 bases and V by 0 bases; bases with no gene match: 5. The CDR3 loop spans 15 amino acids.

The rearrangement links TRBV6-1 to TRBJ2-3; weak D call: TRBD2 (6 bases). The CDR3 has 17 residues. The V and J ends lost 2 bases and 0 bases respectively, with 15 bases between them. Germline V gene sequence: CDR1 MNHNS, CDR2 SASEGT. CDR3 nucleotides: TGTGCCAGCAGTGAACGTTCCGGGACTTCAAGCACAGATACGCAGTATTTT. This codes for CASSERSGTSSTDTQYF.